The 28 T cell receptor beta chains below come from one sample, sequenced in a study of T-cell reconstitution after alpha-beta-depleted transplantation in children listed by TCRdb under 2016. The sample's treatment or condition label is to be understood as: allogeneic hematopoietic cell transplantation with graft depleted of TCRalphabeta T cells and CD19 B cells. Libraries were prepared through PCR. Instrument on record: Illumina HiSeq 2500. TCR library preparation used molecular barcoding, with unique molecular identifiers applied to normalize quantification of the TCRbeta repertoire. TCRdb handled the public reads itself, with Q25 trimming in fastp and clone calling in MiXCR, and kept productive beta chains. Merged by CDR3 protein, the rows form single entries marked with the most common genes and DNA. The sample contains fewer than 550,000 distinct CDR3 sequences, about 10% of them found a single time. The leading ten clones occupy around 15% of the sample.

Material: PBMCs, mostly from graft donor cells, obtained 180 days after TCRalphabeta/CD19-depleted stem cell transplant. These receptors all come from a female patient between 2 and 15 years old who had a stem cell transplant for aplastic anemia, so the T cells may come from the graft donor.

The J gene is TRBJ1-2, the V gene TRBV29-1, with D maybe TRBD1 (5 bases). The CDR3 consists of 14 residues. CDR1 is SQVTM and CDR2 is ANQGSEA in the germline V gene. The V end was cut by 0 bases, the J end by 10 bases, with 18 bases between. CDR3 region: CSVEDRAGWGDYTF. CDR3 DNA: TGCAGCGTTGAAGATCGGGCAGGGTGGGGCGACTACACCTTC.

This clonotype was recorded a few times. The chain carries TRBV6-1 and TRBJ2-1; 7 nucleotides agree with TRBD2. The length of the CDR3 is 13 residues. Germline V lookup: CDR1 MNHNS, CDR2 SASEGT. The trim removed 8 bases at V and 4 bases at J, leaving 5 bases unmatched. The DNA of the CDR3 is TGTGCCAGCGGACTAGACCGTTACAATGAGCAGTTCTTC. It is translated as CASGLDRYNEQFF.

The V and J genes are TRBV4-3 and TRBJ2-1, with a possible D match to TRBD1 (5 bases). Germline V gene sequence: CDR1 LGHNA, CDR2 YSLEER. The length of the CDR3 is 15 residues. V was cut by 4 bases and J by 8 bases, with 18 bases left in between. CDR3 DNA: TGCGCCAGCAGCCCCAACCAAAGAGTGGGGCATGAGCAGTTCTTC. It encodes CASSPNQRVGHEQFF.

This clonotype was counted ten times or more. The J gene is TRBJ1-1, the V gene TRBV4-1; D uncertain. V was shortened by 0 bases and J by 4 bases, with 12 bases between the two germline ends. This CDR3 is 15 amino acids long. The germline V gene encodes CDR1 MGHRA and CDR2 YSYEKL. The CDR3 is CASSQERGRGTEAFF. CDR3 coding DNA: TGCGCCAGCAGCCAAGAAAGAGGGCGCGGCACTGAAGCTTTCTTT.

This clonotype turned up a few times. The J gene is TRBJ2-5, the V gene TRBV3-1; TRBD1 might be the D (5 bases). Trimming stripped 1 base from V and 7 bases from J, with 16 bases between. The CDR3 has 15 residues. Germline values: CDR1 LGHDT, CDR2 YNNKEL (reference sequence). CDR3 in amino acids: CASSQGDGHGVTQYF. CDR3 bases: TGTGCCAGCAGCCAAGGAGACGGACACGGTGTGACCCAGTACTTC.

This clonotype has more than one count but fewer than ten. The CDR3 sequence: CAISEKAATGEAFF. DNA of the CDR3: TGTGCCATCAGTGAGAAGGCAGCTACAGGTGAAGCTTTCTTT. The chain carries TRBV10-3 and TRBJ1-1; tentatively, D is TRBD1 (5 bases). The CDR3 runs to 14 residues. V was trimmed by 2 bases and J by 7 bases, leaving 14 bases between them. Germline CDR1 and CDR2: ENHRY and SYGVKD.

This clonotype was seen only a few times. CDR3 region: CASSLSGTGDTEAFF. The CDR3 DNA reads TGTGCCAGCAGTTTATCTGGTACAGGGGACACTGAAGCTTTCTTT. The chain is built from TRBV27 and TRBJ1-1; 7 nucleotides match TRBD1. CDR1 MNHEY and CDR2 SMNVEV come from the germline V gene (reference sequence). The CDR3 has 15 amino acids. J gave up 3 bases and V 0 bases, and 4 bases lay outside the gene matches.

This clonotype was seen a handful of times. This sequence joins TRBV9 and TRBJ2-1, with D possibly TRBD2 on 6 matching bases. V was shortened by 2 bases and J by 5 bases, with 11 bases between the two germline ends. The CDR3 contains 14 residues. Germline CDR1 SGDLS, CDR2 YYNGEE. CDR3 in DNA: TGTGCCAGCAGCGTTCGACTAGAACACAATGAGCAGTTCTTC. It yields the protein CASSVRLEHNEQFF. Looking up the rest from reference TRBV9 and TRBJ2-1 gives the full variable domain: DSGVTQTPKHLITATGQRVTLRCSPRSGDLSVYWYQQSLDQGLQFLIQYYNGEERAKGNILERFSAQQFPDLHSELNLSSLELGDSALYFCASSVRLEHNEQFFGPGTRLTVL.

The CDR3 loop is CASSQAGTEDQETQYF. Here the CDR3 DNA reads TGCGCCAGCAGCCAAGCTGGAACAGAAGATCAAGAGACCCAGTACTTC. V is TRBV4-1 and J is TRBJ2-5; D remains ambiguous. The CDR3 loop spans 16 amino acids. The germline V and J ends were trimmed by 1 base and 2 bases, with 14 bases remaining between them. Per germline, CDR1 MGHRA and CDR2 YSYEKL.

This clonotype was counted only a few times. V and J are TRBV12-3 or TRBV12-4 and TRBJ2-5; D might be TRBD1 (5 bases). The CDR3 totals 15 residues. Trimming took 6 bases from V and 2 from J, leaving 16 bases between them. The CDR3 region has the DNA TGTGCCAGCAGCCTAAGGGGAAGTGAACAAGAGACCCAGTACTTC. Its translation is CASSLRGSEQETQYF.

J is TRBJ1-2 and V is TRBV4-3; D remains ambiguous. The CDR3 runs to 14 residues. The germline V gene encodes CDR1 LGHNA and CDR2 YSLEER. Deletions cut 3 bases from V and 0 bases from J, with 8 bases between. CDR3 in amino acids: CASSHTWTNYGYTF. The CDR3 nucleotides are TGCGCCAGCAGCCATACATGGACTAACTATGGCTACACCTTC.

The chain joins TRBV5-5 to TRBJ2-5; the match to TRBD1 covers 8 bases. The CDR3 has 14 amino acids. The germline CDR1 and CDR2 sequences are SGHKS and YYEKEE (reference sequence). V dropped 2 bases and J dropped 4; count of bases not matched to a gene: 4. The CDR3 here is CASSFATGVETQYF. CDR3 DNA: TGTGCCAGCAGCTTCGCGACAGGGGTAGAGACCCAGTACTTC.

Worth noting for this clonotype: At one end, the junction sequence differs from germline, possibly due to a read error. The gene calls are TRBV28 and TRBJ2-7, with TRBD1 identical over 10 bases. The CDR3 has 17 amino acids. Per the germline V gene, CDR1 is MDHEN and CDR2 is SYDVKM. The CDR3 nucleotides read TGTGCCAGCAGTCTGATGATGACAGGGGGCGGTTTCGCCTTCGGGGACTTC. Residues: CASSLMMTGGGFAFGDF.

The CDR3 sequence: CSASDRSQGYEQYF. CDR3 DNA: TGCAGTGCTAGTGACCGGTCTCAGGGCTACGAGCAGTACTTC. This chain joins TRBV20-1 and TRBJ2-7, with a possible D match to TRBD1 (5 bases). Germline CDR1 is DFQATT and CDR2 is SNEGSKA (reference sequence). This CDR3 is built from 14 residues. V was clipped by 3 bases and J by 3 bases, with 15 bases between them.

The V gene is TRBV29-1, the J gene TRBJ2-2, with D possibly matching TRBD2 (5 bases). The V gene lost 6 bases and the J gene lost 4 bases, with 15 bases spanning the gap. The V gene's germline CDR1 is SQVTM and CDR2 ANQGSEA. This CDR3 is built from 14 residues. The CDR3 nucleotides are TGCAGCGTCGTACCCGAAGAGGGCACCGGGGAGCTGTTTTTT. This codes for CSVVPEEGTGELFF.

This chain connects TRBV3-1 to TRBJ1-5, with 7 bases aligning to TRBD1. V lost 4 bases, J lost 3 bases, and 6 bases stayed unmatched. Germline values: CDR1 LGHDT, CDR2 YNNKEL (reference sequence). CDR3 length: 15 amino acids. The CDR3 bases are TGTGCCAGCAGCCCAGGACAGGTAGACAATCAGCCCCAGCATTTT. Its protein is CASSPGQVDNQPQHF.

At least ten counts were recorded for this clonotype. This chain joins TRBV20-1 and TRBJ2-1, with D hard to call. Germline V CDR1 and CDR2: DFQATT, SNEGSKA (reference sequence). V was clipped by 3 bases and J by 4 bases, with 4 bases between them. The CDR3 is made up of 11 amino acids. The CDR3: CSASRYNEQFF. The CDR3 bases are TGCAGTGCTAGCAGGTACAATGAGCAGTTCTTC.

This clonotype was detected only a few times. This sequence joins TRBV7-9 and TRBJ2-5; 13 bases align to TRBD2. Germline V gene sequence: CDR1 SEHNR, CDR2 FQNEAQ (reference sequence). V lost 8 bases and J lost 3; bases outside the gene matches: 9. This CDR3 has 16 amino acids. CDR3 loop: CASCPTSGGTEETQYF. CDR3 in DNA: TGTGCCAGCTGTCCGACTAGCGGGGGGACAGAAGAGACCCAGTACTTC.

The chain recombines TRBV7-2 with TRBJ2-4; 14 nucleotides line up with TRBD2. The V and J ends lost 7 bases and 14 bases, in that order; junction bases with no gene match: 13. The CDR3 totals 15 residues. The germline gives CDR1 SGHTA, CDR2 FQGNSA. DNA of the CDR3: TGTGCCAGCAATTTCCCCGGGACTAGCGGGAGATGGGAGTACTTC. Protein sequence: CASNFPGTSGRWEYF. The full variable domain, with the rest looked up from reference TRBV7-2 and TRBJ2-4, is GAGVSQSPSNKVTEKGKDVELRCDPISGHTALYWYRQSLGQGLEFLIYFQGNSAPDKSGLPSDRFSAERTGGSVSTLTIQRTQQEDSAVYLCASNFPGTSGRWEYFGAGTRLSVL.

V gene TRBV20-1 combines with J gene TRBJ2-7, with a possible D match to TRBD1 (5 bases). This CDR3 comprises 12 residues. The germline CDR1 and CDR2 sequences are DFQATT and SNEGSKA (reference sequence). V lost 1 base to trimming and J lost 7 bases, with 11 bases between them. CDR3 amino acids: CSARGSRGEQYV. Here the CDR3 DNA reads TGCAGTGCTAGAGGGTCTAGGGGTGAGCAGTACGTC.

This clonotype appeared many times. J is TRBJ1-1 and V is TRBV27, with D uncertain. CDR3 length: 10 residues. CDR1 MNHEY and CDR2 SMNVEV come from the germline V gene (reference sequence). CDR3 DNA sequence: TGTACCATGCGGAACACTGAAGCTTTCTTT. It yields the protein CTMRNTEAFF.

In this sample, this clonotype turned up a few times. This chain links TRBV5-1 with TRBJ2-2; D may be TRBD2 (5 bases). Per germline, CDR1 SGHRS and CDR2 YFSETQ. Deletions cut 3 bases from V and 4 bases from J, with 10 bases between. The CDR3 contains 14 residues. The CDR3 DNA reads as TGCGCCAGCAGCTCCGGACGGGGCACCGGGGAGCTGTTTTTT. Translation gives CASSSGRGTGELFF.

The J gene is TRBJ2-1, the V gene TRBV20-1; the match to TRBD2 covers 9 bases. CDR3 size: 11 residues. Unmatched junction bases numbered 3, after V lost 5 bases and J lost 10 bases. Germline CDR1 is DFQATT and CDR2 is SNEGSKA (reference sequence). In nucleotides, the CDR3 is TGCAGTGCTGGGACTAGCTCAGAGCAGTTCTTC. It yields the protein CSAGTSSEQFF.

This chain joins TRBV6-1 and TRBJ2-1, with D tentatively TRBD1 (6 bases). Trimming took off 4 bases at V and 8 bases at J, with 15 bases between the two ends. The CDR3 has 14 residues. CDR1 and CDR2 from the germline V gene are MNHNS and SASEGT. The CDR3 DNA reads as TGTGCCAGCAGTGGGCACAGGGATTACCATGAGCAGTTCTTC. This encodes CASSGHRDYHEQFF.

The V gene is TRBV9, the J gene TRBJ2-3; D is uncertain. CDR1 SGDLS and CDR2 YYNGEE come from the germline V gene. V dropped 0 bases and J dropped 2 bases, with 13 bases sitting between them. The CDR3 sequence is 16 residues long. The CDR3 sequence: CASSVASHLFTDTQYF. CDR3 coding DNA: TGTGCCAGCAGCGTAGCTAGTCACCTATTCACAGATACGCAGTATTTT.

This clonotype was detected only a few times. The genes are TRBV10-3 and TRBJ1-3; 7 nucleotides align to TRBD1. The CDR3 totals 15 residues. Germline CDR1 ENHRY, CDR2 SYGVKD. With V trimmed by 8 bases and J by 9 bases, 16 bases remained unmatched. CDR3 loop: CAIGDAGTARTTIYF. In DNA, the CDR3 is TGTGCCATCGGAGACGCCGGGACAGCTCGGACCACCATATATTTT.

The V call is TRBV28, the J call TRBJ2-2, with a possible D match to TRBD1 (6 bases). This CDR3 has 16 amino acids. Trimming cost V 1 base and J 1 base, with 10 bases left between them. CDR1 and CDR2 (germline): MDHEN, SYDVKM. The CDR3 DNA reads as TGTGCCAGCAGTTTATCAGGGACATGGAACACCGGGGAGCTGTTTTTT. Encoded protein: CASSLSGTWNTGELFF.

V gene TRBV7-9 combines with J gene TRBJ1-2, with D uncertain. Germline values: CDR1 SEHNR, CDR2 FQNEAQ (reference sequence). The V end lost 5 bases, the J end lost 4 bases, and 17 bases lay between the germline ends. The CDR3 has 15 residues. The CDR3: CASSQYSNSGYGYTF. CDR3 DNA: TGTGCCAGCAGCCAGTACTCTAACTCGGGCTATGGCTACACCTTC.